These 32 T cell receptor beta chains came from one sample sequenced in a study of Graves' ophthalmopathy and Graves' hyperthyroidism. Scientists amplified the TCR beta CDR3 regions from RNA transcripts. The first-round RT-PCR employed HTBI primers together with the Qiagen OneStep RT-PCR kit. A multiplex PCR was then performed as the second round. TCRdb re-called the multiplex PCR reads with MiXCR, one entry per CDR3 protein. Among 300,000 to 400,000 distinct CDR3 sequences, approximately 18% were seen once, and the ten largest hold about 2.4%. The sequencing input was peripheral blood. Source of these receptors: an adult woman with stable Graves' hyperthyroidism.

This clonotype has a count of ten or more. The junction and the germline gene differ at one end; a read error may be behind it. This chain uses TRBV7-7 with TRBJ2-2; D is unresolved. CDR1 is SSHAT and CDR2 is FNYEAQ in the germline V gene (reference sequence). The CDR3 totals 13 residues. CDR3 sequence reads: CASSLVRTGELFF. Here the CDR3 DNA reads TGTGCTAGCAGCTTAGTAAGAACCGGGGAGCTGTTTTTT.

This clonotype showed up many times. V and J are TRBV5-6 and TRBJ2-7; D is possibly TRBD1 (5 bases). Trimming removed 4 bases from V and 2 bases from J, with 16 bases in between. The CDR3 consists of 15 residues. CDR1 is SGHDT, CDR2 YYEEEE, per germline. The chain's CDR3 is CASSPFQDMPYEQYF. CDR3 coding DNA: TGTGCCAGCAGCCCCTTCCAGGACATGCCCTACGAGCAGTACTTC.

The J gene is TRBJ1-1, the V gene TRBV29-1; D gene uncertain. Germline CDR1 reads SQVTM; CDR2 reads ANQGSEA. The CDR3 consists of 15 residues. V was trimmed by 3 bases and J by 0 bases, leaving 14 bases between them. The CDR3 DNA follows: TGCAGCGTTGAGCACCGGGTTAGGTTGAACACTGAAGCTTTCTTT. Translated, it gives CSVEHRVRLNTEAFF. Variable domain in full (rest from reference TRBV29-1 and TRBJ1-1): SAVISQKPSRDICQRGTSLTIQCQVDSQVTMMFWYRQQPGQSLTLIATANQGSEATYESGFVIDKFPISRPNLTFSTLTVSNMSPEDSSIYLCSVEHRVRLNTEAFFGQGTRLTVV.

The chain employs TRBV27 and TRBJ2-4, with 10 positions matching TRBD2. The ends lost 4 bases at V and 8 bases at J; junction bases unmatched: 5. Per germline, CDR1 MNHEY and CDR2 SMNVEV (reference sequence). This CDR3 is 14 amino acids long. The CDR3 region is CASSSTSGTHIQYF. The CDR3, as DNA: TGTGCCAGCAGTTCAACTAGCGGGACGCACATTCAGTACTTC.

The V gene is TRBV20-1, the J gene TRBJ1-2, with a possible D match to TRBD1 (5 bases). V lost 3 bases to trimming and J lost 3 bases, with 11 bases between them. Looked up from germline, CDR1 is DFQATT and CDR2 is SNEGSKA (reference sequence). This CDR3 spans 13 amino acids. The CDR3 is CSARGGGHYGYTF. CDR3 coding DNA: TGCAGTGCTAGGGGCGGGGGACACTATGGCTACACCTTC.

This clonotype was detected a few times. The chain recombines TRBV28 with TRBJ2-7; possibly TRBD2 for D (5 bases). The length of the CDR3 is 14 residues. The germline CDR1 and CDR2 sequences are MDHEN and SYDVKM. The V end lost 5 bases, the J end lost 6 bases, and 17 bases lay between the germline ends. The CDR3 DNA reads as TGTGCCAGCAGTACCCCTATGAAGGGAGTCGAGCAGTACTTC. Translation gives CASSTPMKGVEQYF. The full variable domain, completed using reference TRBV28 and TRBJ2-7, is DVKVTQSSRYLVKRTGEKVFLECVQDMDHENMFWYRQDPGLGLRLIYFSYDVKMKEKGDIPEGYSVSREKKERFSLILESASTNQTSMYLCASSTPMKGVEQYFGPGTRLTVT.

This clonotype appeared many times. This chain links TRBV6-2 or TRBV6-3 with TRBJ2-7; 7 bases are a match to TRBD2. This CDR3 has 13 amino acids. V trimming: 6 bases; J trimming: 6 bases; junction bases outside the gene matches: 8. The germline gives CDR1 MNHEY, CDR2 SVGEGT. CDR3 bases: TGTGCCAGCAGAGGACTAGTAAGAAGCGAGCAGTACTTC. This sequence encodes CASRGLVRSEQYF.

This clonotype was detected ten times or more. The chain is built from TRBV6-1 and TRBJ2-5; 10 positions match TRBD2. The CDR3 contains 14 residues. V lost 4 bases and J lost 5; bases outside the gene matches: 4. Germline assignment: CDR1 MNHNS and CDR2 SASEGT. In DNA, the CDR3 is TGTGCCAGCAGTGGGCTAGCGGGAGATGAGACCCAGTACTTC. Encoded protein: CASSGLAGDETQYF.

The rearrangement links TRBV6-1 to TRBJ2-7; TRBD2 matches at 15 bases. Germline lookup yields CDR1 MNHNS and CDR2 SASEGT. The V and J ends lost 6 bases and 4 bases, in that order; junction bases with no gene match: 7. The CDR3 is made up of 16 amino acids. The CDR3, as DNA: TGTGCCAGCAGAAAGGACGGACTAGCGGGAGGGTACGAGCAGTACTTC. It specifies CASRKDGLAGGYEQYF.

The J gene is TRBJ1-1, the V gene TRBV3-1; D is unresolved. Germline lookup yields CDR1 LGHDT and CDR2 YNNKEL (reference sequence). V shed 0 bases and J shed 1 base, with 6 bases lying between them. CDR3 size: 14 residues. The CDR3 region is CASSQDLKNTEAFF. The CDR3, as DNA: TGTGCCAGCAGCCAAGACCTAAAGAACACTGAAGCTTTCTTT.

This clonotype came up many times. The rearrangement joins TRBV4-1 to TRBJ2-7; TRBD2 aligns across 9 bases. CDR3 length equals 19 residues. Germline assignment: CDR1 MGHRA and CDR2 YSYEKL. The V segment lost 0 bases and the J segment 1 base; nucleotides outside the gene matches: 13. This CDR3 reads CASSQDTTSGAPPSYEQYF. For the CDR3, the DNA is TGCGCCAGCAGCCAAGACACGACTAGCGGAGCCCCTCCTTCCTACGAGCAGTACTTC.

This clonotype was seen at least ten times. The chain employs TRBV28 and TRBJ2-4; D gene uncertain. CDR1 is MDHEN, CDR2 SYDVKM, per germline. Trimming pared 7 bases from V and 0 bases from J, leaving 13 bases between. The CDR3 contains 15 residues. The DNA of the CDR3 is TGTGCCAGCATTGGTCTCACCCTAGCCAAAAACATTCAGTACTTC. Translating it yields CASIGLTLAKNIQYF.

This clonotype was picked up many times. This chain joins TRBV12-5 and TRBJ1-1; D remains ambiguous. This CDR3 comprises 15 residues. Trimming stripped 6 bases from V and 0 bases from J, with 14 bases between. The germline V gene has CDR1 LGHNT and CDR2 FRNRAP. CDR3 sequence reads: CASGPLSRLNTEAFF. The CDR3 region has the DNA TGTGCTAGTGGCCCGCTATCCAGGCTGAACACTGAAGCTTTCTTT.

This clonotype was seen many times. This chain uses TRBV6-5 with TRBJ2-2, with D tentatively TRBD2 (6 bases). The CDR3 spans 12 residues. In germline, CDR1 is MNHEY, CDR2 SVGAGI. The V end was cut by 6 bases, the J end by 8 bases, with 10 bases between. CDR3 sequence reads: CASRGGKGELFF. DNA of the CDR3: TGTGCCAGCAGAGGAGGGAAAGGGGAGCTGTTTTTT.

This clonotype was observed many times. For the CDR3, the DNA is TGTGCCAGCAGTGACGAGCCCTACGAGCAGTACTTC. As protein: CASSDEPYEQYF. The chain combines TRBV6-1 with TRBJ2-7, with no clear D. CDR1 is MNHNS and CDR2 is SASEGT in the germline V gene. Trimming shortened V by 3 bases and J by 2 bases, and 5 bases separated the two germline ends. CDR3 length: 12 amino acids.

This clonotype was counted ten times or more. The chain carries TRBV29-1 and TRBJ2-7, with TRBD1 identical over 7 bases. CDR1 SQVTM and CDR2 ANQGSEA come from the germline V gene. The CDR3 consists of 13 residues. V lost 6 bases and J lost 4; bases outside the gene matches: 9. The CDR3 reads CSVAEAGGYEQYF. Written as DNA, the CDR3 is TGCAGCGTGGCGGAGGCAGGGGGTTACGAGCAGTACTTC.

This clonotype was recorded many times. The V gene is TRBV6-4, the J gene TRBJ1-5; 9 positions agree with TRBD1. Germline V lookup: CDR1 MRHNA, CDR2 SNTAGT. Trimming cost V 5 bases and J 2 bases; bases outside gene matches: 10. There are 17 residues in the CDR3. In DNA form, the CDR3 reads TGTGCCAGCAGTCCATTAACAGGGGGCATCGGCAATCAGCCCCAGCATTTT. This codes for CASSPLTGGIGNQPQHF.

This clonotype was seen at least ten times. The chain uses TRBV20-1 and TRBJ2-5; TRBD2 agrees at 7 bases. Germline trimming cut 3 bases from V and 5 bases from J; bases unmatched to any gene: 15. The CDR3 is made up of 16 amino acids. CDR1 is DFQATT, CDR2 SNEGSKA, per germline (reference sequence). In DNA form, the CDR3 reads TGCAGTGCTAGGAGCCGACTAGCTGACACAAGGGAGACCCAGTACTTC. Protein sequence: CSARSRLADTRETQYF.

This clonotype was seen ten or more times. In DNA, the CDR3 is TGTGCCAGCTTTCAGGGCCACGAGCAGTACTTC. Residues: CASFQGHEQYF. The rearrangement joins TRBV6-2 or TRBV6-3 to TRBJ2-7; TRBD1 might be the D (5 bases). This CDR3 has 11 residues. With 8 bases removed from V and 5 bases from J, the gap between germline ends came to 10 bases. Germline V gives CDR1 MNHEY, CDR2 SVGEGT.

In regard to this clonotype: A much bigger clone sits one base away, suggesting this may be a read error. This chain links TRBV5-1 with TRBJ1-2, with D perhaps TRBD1 (5 bases). Germline V gives CDR1 SGHRS, CDR2 YFSETQ. Trimming took off 5 bases at V and 1 base at J, with 15 bases between the two ends. The CDR3 loop spans 15 amino acids. DNA for the CDR3: TGCGCCAGCAGACCTACCGGGGACTGTAACTATGGCTACACCTTC. Translated: CASRPTGDCNYGYTF. Using reference TRBV5-1 and TRBJ1-2 for the parts outside the CDR3, the full variable domain is KAGVTQTPRYLIKTRGQQVTLSCSPISGHRSVSWYQQTPGQGLQFLFEYFSETQRNKGNFPGRFSGRQFSNSRSEMNVSTLELGDSALYLCASRPTGDCNYGYTFGSGTRLTVV.

This clonotype was recorded at least ten times. The CDR3: CSVEDREGPDNSPLHF. The CDR3 coding sequence is TGCAGCGTTGAAGATCGGGAGGGGCCGGATAATTCACCCCTCCACTTT. The rearrangement uses TRBV29-1 and TRBJ1-6; a possible D gene is TRBD1 (5 bases). CDR1 and CDR2 from the germline V gene are SQVTM and ANQGSEA. V shed 0 bases and J shed 5 bases, with 14 bases lying between them. The CDR3 totals 16 residues.

This clonotype turned up a few times. A much larger clone is a single base away; this may be a read error. The chain joins TRBV10-3 to TRBJ2-2; 9 positions agree with TRBD2. Germline CDR1 is ENHRY and CDR2 is SYGVKD. The CDR3 extends over 20 amino acids. CDR3 residues: CAVSESRIIVAGDNTGELFF. CDR3 nucleotides: TGTGCCGTCAGTGAGTCTCGGATAATAGTAGCGGGAGACAACACCGGGGAGCTGTTTTTT.

This clonotype was observed many times. The chain couples TRBV6-1 to TRBJ2-2; D is unresolved. Germline V gives CDR1 MNHNS, CDR2 SASEGT. The CDR3 is 12 amino acids. V shed 3 bases and J shed 7 bases, with 6 bases lying between them. The CDR3 sequence: CASSEGFGELFF. CDR3 in DNA: TGTGCCAGCAGTGAGGGTTTCGGGGAGCTGTTTTTT.

In its sample, this clonotype was seen many times. This rearrangement joins TRBV19 to TRBJ2-2; a weak D match, TRBD1 (5 bases). CDR1 LNHDA and CDR2 SQIVND come from the germline V gene (reference sequence). The CDR3 length is 15 residues. Trimming removed 10 bases from V and 6 bases from J, with 21 bases in between. The CDR3 loop reads CATSTGRQRAGELFF. In DNA, the CDR3 is TGTGCCACGTCGACTGGACGACAGCGCGCCGGGGAGCTGTTTTTT. The variable domain in full, completed from reference TRBV19 and TRBJ2-2, reads DGGITQSPKYLFRKEGQNVTLSCEQNLNHDAMYWYRQDPGQGLRLIYYSQIVNDFQKGDIAEGYSVSREKKESFPLTVTSAQKNPTAFYLCATSTGRQRAGELFFGEGSRLTVL.

The chain couples TRBV7-9 to TRBJ1-2, with a tentative D call TRBD1 (5 bases). Germline V CDR1 and CDR2: SEHNR, FQNEAQ (reference sequence). The CDR3 contains 13 residues. Trimming took 3 bases from V and 8 from J, leaving 13 bases between them. CDR3 in amino acids: CASSFPQGDGYTF. The CDR3 coding sequence is TGTGCCAGCAGCTTTCCCCAGGGAGACGGCTACACCTTC.

This chain links TRBV4-1 with TRBJ2-2; no firm D call. V lost 2 bases and J 1 base, leaving 5 bases between the germline ends. The CDR3 loop spans 14 amino acids. CDR1 and CDR2 (germline): MGHRA, YSYEKL. CDR3 amino acids: CASSQHQNTGELFF. The CDR3 DNA reads TGCGCCAGCAGCCAACACCAGAACACCGGGGAGCTGTTTTTT.

This clonotype was observed a few times. Possible read error: a much larger clone is one base away. The genes are TRBV2 and TRBJ2-2; D may be TRBD2 (5 bases). The CDR3 has 12 residues. Germline values: CDR1 SNHLY, CDR2 FYNNEI. The CDR3 reads CASSDTDGELLF. DNA of the CDR3: TGTGCCAGCAGTGATACGGACGGGGAGCTGTTGTTT.

This clonotype was seen only a few times. V gene TRBV12-3 or TRBV12-4 combines with J gene TRBJ2-3, with D possibly called TRBD1 or TRBD2 (5 bases each). This CDR3 contains 16 residues. V was trimmed by 5 bases and J by 2 bases, leaving 17 bases between them. CDR3 sequence reads: CASSPPAAGATDTQYF. The CDR3 DNA reads as TGTGCCAGCAGTCCCCCAGCTGCCGGGGCCACAGATACGCAGTATTTT.

This clonotype occurred a few times. This could be a read error, since a much larger clone is one nucleotide away. Here the CDR3 omits its conserved ending phenylalanine or tryptophan, so a read error is the likely source. The chain employs TRBV20-1 and TRBJ2-7, with D perhaps TRBD1 (5 bases). Trimming left V 1 base short and J 0 bases short, with 13 bases between. The germline gives CDR1 DFQATT, CDR2 SNEGSKA (reference sequence). The CDR3 is 15 residues long. The CDR3 spells CSARVVTETSYEQYY. The CDR3 bases are TGCAGTGCTAGAGTGGTGACAGAAACCTCCTACGAGCAGTACTAC.

This clonotype was recorded many times. This chain uses TRBV28 with TRBJ2-7; D remains unclear. The germline V gene has CDR1 MDHEN and CDR2 SYDVKM. The CDR3 runs 11 residues. The ends were cut back, 6 bases at V and 5 bases at J, with 8 bases in the middle. The CDR3 is CASSLLHEQYF. The CDR3 coding sequence is TGTGCCAGCAGCCTCCTCCACGAGCAGTACTTC.

There are many counts of this clonotype. V is TRBV6-1 and J is TRBJ2-7; TRBD2 matches 7 bases. Looked up from germline, CDR1 is MNHNS and CDR2 is SASEGT. V dropped 0 bases and J dropped 6; count of bases not matched to a gene: 11. The CDR3 sequence is 16 residues long. CDR3 sequence (DNA): TGTGCCAGCAGTGAAGCTACGCGGACTAGGATAAGCGAGCAGTACTTC. It specifies CASSEATRTRISEQYF.

This rearrangement joins TRBV7-8 to TRBJ1-5; unclear D gene. This CDR3 is 18 amino acids long. Trimming left V 5 bases short and J 0 bases short, with 20 bases between. Germline values: CDR1 SGHVS, CDR2 FQNEAQ. The CDR3 DNA is TGTGCCAGCAGCAATCCCACGGCGGGATGGGATAGCAATCAGCCCCAGCATTTT. Translated, it gives CASSNPTAGWDSNQPQHF.